This T cell receptor beta chain appears in the sequencing data of a study of shared clonotypes between healthy human individuals. The germline V gene encodes CDR1 SGHDN and CDR2 FVKESK. CDR3 length equals 14 residues. V lost 4 bases and J lost 5, with 14 bases in between. Clones were read by immunoSEQ multiplex PCR, and TCRdb kept only the in-frame ones, dropping some. The table includes 2 million to 3 million clones, 93% detected once. The rearrangement joins TRBV14 to TRBJ2-5, with D possibly TRBD1 on 7 matching bases. The sequencing sample was made of naive CD4+ T cells from PBMCs. Subset of the sample: CD45RA+ positively selected. The sequence was collected from a man aged 18 to 35 in good health. Some clones in this sample may be carry-over from other donors' samples. The CDR3 loop is CASSRGGGGETQYF. CDR3 nucleotides: TGTGCCAGCAGCCGTGGAGGGGGCGGTGAGACCCAGTACTTC. Looking up the rest from reference TRBV14 and TRBJ2-5 gives the full variable domain: EAGVTQFPSHSVIEKGQTVTLRCDPISGHDNLYWYRRVMGKEIKFLLHFVKESKQDESGMPNNRFLAERTGGTYSTLKVQPAELEDSGVYFCASSRGGGGETQYFGPGTRLLVL.